This TCR beta chain was recovered during a study of cytomegalovirus exposure and HLA in healthy donors. Broader study findings: Overall, roughly 170 TCR beta chains were annotated as cytomegalovirus-associated.

Donors had nominal health at sampling but likely had unrecorded immune exposures. Concerning this clone: Its antigen remains unidentified.

The V end was cut by 0 bases, the J end by 6 bases, with 13 bases between. The V gene's germline CDR1 is SGDLS and CDR2 YYNGEE. This CDR3 is built from 15 residues. Vbeta (60) and Jbeta (13) primers were used in the PCR. TCRdb's table, derived via immunoSEQ multiplex PCR, lists solely in-frame clones and lacks some. The sample consists of some 110,000 clones, 75% to 85% of them appearing once. This sequence originates from a man aged 25 to 40 in good health and CMV-seropositive. The source material was PBMCs. The chain links TRBV9 to TRBJ2-1, with D maybe TRBD2 (6 bases). The CDR3 here is CASSVAIGSGNEQFF. For the CDR3, the DNA is TGTGCCAGCAGCGTAGCTATCGGGAGTGGCAATGAGCAGTTCTTC. Drawing the rest from reference TRBV9 and TRBJ2-1, the complete variable domain is DSGVTQTPKHLITATGQRVTLRCSPRSGDLSVYWYQQSLDQGLQFLIQYYNGEERAKGNILERFSAQQFPDLHSELNLSSLELGDSALYFCASSVAIGSGNEQFFGPGTRLTVL.